This T cell receptor beta chain was found in a study of cytomegalovirus exposure and HLA in healthy donors. Broader study findings: TCR beta chains numbering some 160 were designated cytomegalovirus-associated. Reports described diagnosis of cytomegalovirus status by the classifier as highly specific and sensitive.

V shed 0 bases, J shed 6 bases, and the junction held 8 bases outside the gene matches. CDR1 and CDR2 (germline): LGHNA, YSLEER. This CDR3 comprises 18 residues. PCR used 60 Vbeta primers and 13 Jbeta primers. Authors' data handling: Around 12 million of 75 million to 85 million unique TCR beta chains were shared, per a later count. Measured with immunoSEQ multiplex PCR; TCRdb has only the in-frame clones, and not every one. The DNA gave D and trimming, while V, J and clone size come from that table. The repertoire holds around 130,000 clones, with 70% to 75% as singletons. Of note for this clone: Its antigen is not identified.

Sequenced: PBMCs. V usage is TRBV4-3 and J usage is TRBJ2-2; 12 bases fit TRBD2. The clonotype was recovered from a man aged 25 to 40 in good health and CMV-seronegative. The CDR3 bases are TGCGCCAGCAGCCAAGATAGGTCTAGCGGGGGGGTGTCCGGGGAGCTGTTTTTT. Protein sequence: CASSQDRSSGGVSGELFF.